The next 5 T cell receptor beta chains were all read from a single sample in a study of blood T cell repertoires in COVID-19. Data came from immunoSEQ multiplex PCR; TCRdb stores just in-frame clones and leaves some out. Among about 250,000 clones, 85% to 90% were seen once, and the ten largest hold roughly a sixth. Material for sequencing was PBMCs or T cells enriched from blood (not recorded which). The receptor set was obtained from a man between 18 and 35 years old who had recovered from COVID-19.

J is TRBJ1-4 and V is TRBV30, with 7 positions matching TRBD1. Trimming removed 1 base from V and 4 bases from J; junction bases left unmatched: 3. This CDR3 spans 14 amino acids. Germline CDR1 is GTSNPN and CDR2 is SVGIG (reference sequence). The CDR3 nucleotides read TGTGCCTGGAGTGCTTGGGACAGTAATGAAAAACTGTTTTTT. Its protein is CAWSAWDSNEKLFF.

This chain links TRBV9 with TRBJ1-3, with D hard to call. V was cut by 3 bases and J by 0 bases, with 7 bases left in between. The CDR3 covers 14 residues. CDR1 and CDR2 (germline): SGDLS, YYNGEE. For the CDR3, the DNA is TGTGCCAGCAGCGCCAGGCGCTCTGGAAACACCATATATTTT. Its translation: CASSARRSGNTIYF.

The chain links TRBV4-2 to TRBJ2-5; 11 positions agree with TRBD2. Germline-derived CDR1 and CDR2 are LGHNA and YNFKEQ. With V trimmed by 4 bases and J by 1 base, 11 bases remained unmatched. The CDR3 extends over 18 amino acids. In nucleotides, the CDR3 is TGTGCCAGCAGCCCAGGATTTACTAGCGGGGGACTCCAAGAGACCCAGTACTTC. The encoded protein is CASSPGFTSGGLQETQYF.

The chain joins TRBV19 to TRBJ1-6; the match to TRBD1 covers 10 bases. V was pared by 6 bases and J by 0 bases, with 8 bases of the junction left unmatched. The CDR3 spans 18 residues. Per germline, CDR1 LNHDA and CDR2 SQIVND (reference sequence). The CDR3 bases are TGTGCCAGTAGGGGGACAGGGGCCCTTAGCTCCTATAATTCACCCCTCCACTTT. Translated, it gives CASRGTGALSSYNSPLHF.

The count of this clone is one. V gene TRBV18 combines with J gene TRBJ2-5; D unresolved. Per germline, CDR1 KGHSH and CDR2 LQKENI. CDR3 length: 12 residues. Trimming removed 4 bases from V and 5 bases from J, with 8 bases in between. The CDR3 here is CASSQSRETQYF. CDR3 DNA sequence: TGTGCCAGCTCACAAAGCAGGGAGACCCAGTACTTC.